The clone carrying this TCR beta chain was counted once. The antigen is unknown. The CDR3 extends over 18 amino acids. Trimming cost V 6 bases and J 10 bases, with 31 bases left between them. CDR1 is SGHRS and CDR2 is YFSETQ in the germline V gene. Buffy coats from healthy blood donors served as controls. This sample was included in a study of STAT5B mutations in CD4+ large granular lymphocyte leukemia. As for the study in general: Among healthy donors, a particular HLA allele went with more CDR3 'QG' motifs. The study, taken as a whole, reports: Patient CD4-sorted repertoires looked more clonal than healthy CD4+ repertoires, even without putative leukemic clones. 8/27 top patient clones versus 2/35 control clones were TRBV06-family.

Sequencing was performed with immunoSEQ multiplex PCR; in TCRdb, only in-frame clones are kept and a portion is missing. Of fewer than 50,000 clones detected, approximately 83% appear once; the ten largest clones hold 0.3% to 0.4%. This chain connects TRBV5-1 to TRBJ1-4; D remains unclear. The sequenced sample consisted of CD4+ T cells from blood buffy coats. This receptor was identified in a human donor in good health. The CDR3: CASIVRVSQQGLIGKLFF. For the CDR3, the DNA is TGCGCCAGCATTGTTCGGGTTTCCCAACAAGGACTAATTGGAAAACTGTTTTTT.